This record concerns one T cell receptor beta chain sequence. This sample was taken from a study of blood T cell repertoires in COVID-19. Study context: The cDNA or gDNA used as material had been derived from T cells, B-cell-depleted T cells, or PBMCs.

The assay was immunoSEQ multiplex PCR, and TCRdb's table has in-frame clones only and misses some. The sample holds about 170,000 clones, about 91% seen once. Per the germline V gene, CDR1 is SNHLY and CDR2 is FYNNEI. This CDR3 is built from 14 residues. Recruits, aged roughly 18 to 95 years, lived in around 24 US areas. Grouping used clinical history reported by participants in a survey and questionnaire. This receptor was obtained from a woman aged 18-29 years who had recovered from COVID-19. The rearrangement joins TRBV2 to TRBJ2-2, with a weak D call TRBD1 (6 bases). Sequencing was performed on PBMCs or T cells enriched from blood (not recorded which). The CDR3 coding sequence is TGTGCTAGCGCCGGGGACACTAAGTCGGGGGAGCTGTTTTTT. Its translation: CASAGDTKSGELFF.